Detailed here is one TCR beta chain. The antigen is not known. This CDR3 region has 15 residues. Germline values: CDR1 GTSNPN, CDR2 SVGIG (reference sequence). Trimming left V 1 base short and J 6 bases short, with 18 bases between. These data are taken from a study of cytomegalovirus exposure and HLA in healthy donors. Study-wide results and caveats: Earlier findings revealed that most TCR beta V segments proved productive either about 87% or about 30% of the time. A later analysis linked fewer than 20,000 TCR beta sequences to HLA alleles at 0.05 false discovery rate.

Regarding donors, all were healthy bone marrow donors. The PCR ran on 60 Vbeta and 13 Jbeta primers. The method was immunoSEQ multiplex PCR; TCRdb's version includes in-frame clones alone and lacks a portion of them. The sample includes about 77,000 clones, about three quarters of them seen just once. This clonotype originated in a man in his forties in good health and CMV-seronegative. J is TRBJ1-1 and V is TRBV30; D gene unclear. Sequenced sample: PBMCs. CDR3 DNA sequence: TGTGCCTGGAGTGGAAGACAATTGGGTCGCGCTGAAGCTTTCTTT. Translated: CAWSGRQLGRAEAFF.